The 9 T cell receptor beta chains given below trace back to one sample, sequenced in a study of CD4 T cells in relation to SARS-CoV-2 and coronaviruses. Sequencing was performed with immunoSEQ multiplex PCR; in TCRdb, only in-frame clones are kept and a portion is missing. This sample carries about 36,000 clones, 77% of them seen once, and the ten largest clones take roughly 20%. Their cognate antigens are unknown. The sample taken for sequencing was memory CD4+ T cells from PBMCs, cultured in vitro. These TCRs come from an adult with COVID-19.

This chain uses TRBV12-3 or TRBV12-4 with TRBJ1-2, with 8 bases matching TRBD1. This CDR3 is built from 13 residues. The J segment lost 4 bases and the V segment lost 5 bases, leaving 3 bases of the junction unmatched. Here the CDR3 DNA reads TGTGCCAGCAGTAGAGGGACAGGCTATGGCTACACCTTC. Protein sequence: CASSRGTGYGYTF.

Only a few counts were recorded for this clone. The chain has TRBV6-6 and TRBJ2-7, with no clear D. This CDR3 is 10 amino acids long. V was shortened by 8 bases and J by 3 bases, with 5 bases between the two germline ends. Germline V lookup: CDR1 MNHNY, CDR2 SVGAGI (reference sequence). Written as DNA, the CDR3 is TGTGCCAGCGGAGACTACGAGCAGTACTTC. Protein product: CASGDYEQYF.

The chain is built from TRBV5-4 and TRBJ2-2; D possibly corresponds to TRBD2 (5 bases). CDR1 and CDR2 from the germline V gene are SGHNT and YYREEE (reference sequence). V was pared by 2 bases and J by 7 bases, with 18 bases between. This CDR3 spans 16 amino acids. The CDR3 is CASSFGFRERDGELFF. CDR3 nucleotides: TGTGCCAGCAGCTTCGGGTTCCGGGAACGGGACGGGGAGCTGTTTTTT.

The V and J genes are TRBV6-2 or TRBV6-3 and TRBJ1-2, with D perhaps TRBD1 (5 bases). The CDR3 consists of 17 residues. Between the trimmed V and J ends, which lost 4 bases and 3 bases, there was a span of 21 bases. The germline CDR1 and CDR2 sequences are MNHEY and SVGEGT. Here the CDR3 DNA reads TGTGCCAGCAGTTCACACCGGGACTGGAAATTTGACTATGGCTACACCTTC. This codes for CASSSHRDWKFDYGYTF.

V is TRBV5-4 and J is TRBJ1-2; tentatively, D is TRBD1 (6 bases). CDR1 SGHNT and CDR2 YYREEE come from the germline V gene (reference sequence). The V and J ends lost 5 bases and 4 bases respectively, with 15 bases between them. This CDR3 comprises 14 residues. The chain's CDR3 is CASSAGGAIYGYTF. Written as DNA, the CDR3 is TGTGCCAGCAGTGCGGGGGGGGCCATCTATGGCTACACCTTC.

The genes are TRBV2 and TRBJ1-2; 9 bases match TRBD1. Germline V gives CDR1 SNHLY, CDR2 FYNNEI. The CDR3 sequence is 13 residues long. V lost 5 bases to trimming and J lost 6 bases; unmatched junction nucleotides: 4. The DNA of the CDR3 is TGTGCCAGCAGTCTGGACAGGGGTAATGGCTACACCTTC. Translated: CASSLDRGNGYTF.

V gene TRBV4-2 combines with J gene TRBJ2-7, with D unclear. The CDR3 length is 15 residues. The germline V gene has CDR1 LGHNA and CDR2 YNFKEQ. V gave up 0 bases and J gave up 2 bases, with 11 bases separating them. CDR3 sequence (DNA): TGTGCCAGCAGCCAAGAACCCGGTTCCGCCTACGAGCAGTACTTC. This gives the protein CASSQEPGSAYEQYF.

This chain links TRBV9 with TRBJ1-2, with TRBD1 identical over 7 bases. The CDR3 runs to 15 residues. Germline V gene sequence: CDR1 SGDLS, CDR2 YYNGEE. V lost 1 base to trimming and J lost 2 bases; unmatched junction nucleotides: 5. The CDR3 protein is CASSVYSQGNYGYTF. CDR3 sequence (DNA): TGTGCCAGCAGCGTATATTCACAGGGGAACTATGGCTACACCTTC.

The V call is TRBV5-6, the J call TRBJ1-2; unclear D gene. The V gene's germline CDR1 is SGHDT and CDR2 YYEEEE. Trimming shortened V by 0 bases and J by 8 bases, and 11 bases separated the two germline ends. The CDR3 has 13 residues. The CDR3 loop reads CASSLATSEGYTF. The CDR3 region has the DNA TGTGCCAGCAGCTTGGCCACGTCCGAGGGCTACACCTTC.